This TCR beta chain was recovered during a study of OX40 agonist ivuxolimab in advanced cancers. For the study at large: Ivuxolimab is a fully human IgG2 antibody that activates OX40 (CD134). Findings and caveats of the study: Patients with a partial response at 0.1-3.0 mg/kg had among the lowest clonal expansion.

Points on this clone: Antigen: not known.

The germline V gene encodes CDR1 LGHNA and CDR2 YSLEER. V lost 1 base to trimming and J lost 2 bases, with 12 bases between them. The CDR3 extends over 16 amino acids. Autoimmune disease history or systemic immunosuppression excluded patients. Peripheral blood came from all dose cohorts at three timepoints. Assay: immunoSEQ multiplex PCR; the TCRdb copy retains only in-frame clones and omits some. Found here are some 100,000 clones, approximately 92% of them singletons; the top ten hold under 4%. The sequenced sample was CD4+ or CD8+ T cells sorted from blood, obtained in a trial of the OX40 agonist ivuxolimab. The receptor comes from an adult with an advanced solid tumor such as melanoma, head and neck, liver or kidney cancer. V is TRBV4-3 and J is TRBJ1-5; no definite D call. CDR3 region: CASSQGPAWGNQPQHF. DNA for the CDR3: TGCGCCAGCAGCCAAGGCCCGGCATGGGGCAATCAGCCCCAGCATTTT.